A selection of T cell receptor beta chains follows, all from one sample in a study of cytomegalovirus exposure and HLA in healthy donors. Sequenced by immunoSEQ multiplex PCR; TCRdb stores in-frame clones only, minus some. The sample lists approximately 170,000 clones, 68% occurring once. Sequencing was done on a sample of PBMCs. The source is a man in his fifties in good health and CMV-seronegative. Each CDR3 is given without its conserved first and last residue. A D gene is named only where the DNA matches it firmly.

V gene	D gene	J gene	CDR3 protein
TRBV4-1	TRBD2	TRBJ2-3	ASSHKGGGAGRDTQY
TRBV11-2	.	TRBJ1-5	ASSLDPYSNQPQH
TRBV10-3	TRBD1	TRBJ1-4	AISEGRGREKLF
TRBV28	TRBD1	TRBJ2-2	ASIPGGPHTGELF
TRBV7-2	.	TRBJ1-3	ASSTGRGSGNTIY
TRBV25-1	.	TRBJ1-1	ASSDRGDTEAF
TRBV19	TRBD1	TRBJ1-4	ASRGGTGTNEKLF
TRBV7-6	TRBD1	TRBJ2-7	ASSRGQGYEQY
TRBV28	.	TRBJ1-4	ASSSGESNEKLF
TRBV6-1	.	TRBJ2-5	ASSEAATRTGYQETQY
TRBV5-6	TRBD1	TRBJ2-1	ASSFDRGPNEQF
TRBV2	.	TRBJ2-2	ASSLSNREHGELF
TRBV6-5	.	TRBJ1-1	ASSYTWGGRNTEAF
TRBV2	TRBD1	TRBJ2-2	ARGGTVGAGELF
TRBV29-1	TRBD1	TRBJ2-5	QPRGRDREAQETQY
TRBV28	TRBD1	TRBJ2-4	ASSLTGQGLAKNIQY
TRBV28	TRBD2	TRBJ2-1	ASSLWTSGGMDEQF
TRBV14	TRBD1	TRBJ2-2	ASSQAQGVVGELF
TRBV27	.	TRBJ2-4	ATRDSSLAKNIQY
TRBV7-6	.	TRBJ1-4	ASSLEGLDSVEKLF
TRBV11-1	TRBD1	TRBJ2-2	ASSLSTGAPGELF
TRBV9	TRBD1	TRBJ2-7	ASSPRTGPSYEQY
TRBV28	.	TRBJ2-1	ASRRGPGLYNEQF
TRBV5-1	.	TRBJ2-6	ASSLFSSGANVLT
TRBV6-5	TRBD1	TRBJ1-1	ASSRETGLGTEAF
TRBV11-2	.	TRBJ1-1	ASSFGGGGTEAF
TRBV18	TRBD1	TRBJ2-7	ASSPGTASYEQY
TRBV14	.	TRBJ1-6	ASSQWDTLNSPLH
TRBV4-1	.	TRBJ2-5	ASSQEVQLSPKQETQY
TRBV7-6	.	TRBJ1-1	ASSLVAGEAF
TRBV10-2	.	TRBJ2-5	ASTPSGGHQY
TRBV11-3	.	TRBJ1-1	ASSLASGDTEAF
TRBV28	.	TRBJ1-5	ASSFRYSNQPQH
TRBV5-1	.	TRBJ1-1	ASSLAARMNTEAF
TRBV6-1	.	TRBJ1-5	ASNRNRPNQPQH